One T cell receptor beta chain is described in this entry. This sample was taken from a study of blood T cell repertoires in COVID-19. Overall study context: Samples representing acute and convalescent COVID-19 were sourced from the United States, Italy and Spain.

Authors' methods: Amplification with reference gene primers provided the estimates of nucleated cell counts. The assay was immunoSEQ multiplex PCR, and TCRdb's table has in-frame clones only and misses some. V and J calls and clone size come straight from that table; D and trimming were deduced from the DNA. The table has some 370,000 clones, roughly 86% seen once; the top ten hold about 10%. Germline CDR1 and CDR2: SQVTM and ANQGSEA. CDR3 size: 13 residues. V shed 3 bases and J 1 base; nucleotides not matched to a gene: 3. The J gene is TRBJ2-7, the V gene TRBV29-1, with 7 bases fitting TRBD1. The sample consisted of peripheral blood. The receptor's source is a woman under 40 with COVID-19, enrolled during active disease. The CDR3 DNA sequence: TGCAGCGTTGATGGGACAGAGTCCTACGAGCAGTACTTC. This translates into CSVDGTESYEQYF.